The 16 T cell receptor beta chains given below trace back to one sample, sequenced in a study of T cell responses to AZD1222 COVID-19 vaccine. Some clones are missing from TCRdb's copy, which holds only in-frame ones; the method was immunoSEQ multiplex PCR. The repertoire consists of 110,000 or so clones, with about 89% occurring once and the leading ten covering 7.5%. This specimen consisted of peripheral blood, obtained on day 0 of AZD1222 vaccination. Receptors were obtained from an adult in good health.

This clone came up once. The V call is TRBV5-8, the J call TRBJ1-6, with 7 bases aligning to TRBD1. Germline V gene sequence: CDR1 SGHTS, CDR2 YDEGEE. This CDR3 contains 14 residues. The junction had 6 bases not matched to a gene; V was cut back by 2 bases and J by 10 bases. The CDR3 region has the DNA TGTGCCAGCAGCTTTTCCAGGGGGATATCACCCCTCCACTTT. Amino acid sequence: CASSFSRGISPLHF.

J is TRBJ2-7 and V is TRBV30; 8 bases are shared with TRBD2. The CDR3 spans 15 residues. Trimming removed 3 bases from V and 1 base from J; junction bases left unmatched: 8. The germline CDR1 and CDR2 sequences are GTSNPN and SVGIG (reference sequence). The CDR3 sequence is CAWRPMGTSSYEQYF. DNA for the CDR3: TGTGCCTGGAGGCCCATGGGGACTAGTTCCTACGAGCAGTACTTC.

The chain has TRBV9 and TRBJ2-3; TRBD2 matches at 8 bases. CDR1 and CDR2 from the germline V gene are SGDLS and YYNGEE. Losses at the gene ends were 4 bases for V and 4 bases for J; bases not matched to a gene: 14. The CDR3 runs to 17 residues. The CDR3 nucleotides read TGTGCCAGCAGCCCGAGAGCAAGCGGGAGTGGATCAGATACGCAGTATTTT. Residues: CASSPRASGSGSDTQYF. Full variable domain (remainder filled in from reference TRBV9 and TRBJ2-3): DSGVTQTPKHLITATGQRVTLRCSPRSGDLSVYWYQQSLDQGLQFLIQYYNGEERAKGNILERFSAQQFPDLHSELNLSSLELGDSALYFCASSPRASGSGSDTQYFGPGTRLTVL.

The CDR3 loop is CASSQDSLAGVNEQFF. The CDR3 DNA is TGTGCCAGCAGCCAAGATAGCCTAGCGGGGGTCAATGAGCAGTTCTTC. The rearrangement links TRBV3-1 (or the pseudogene TRBV3-2) to TRBJ2-1; TRBD2 agrees at 10 bases. V lost 0 bases, J lost 6 bases, and 5 bases stayed unmatched. The CDR3 is made up of 16 amino acids. Looked up from germline, CDR1 is LGHDT and CDR2 is YNNKEL (reference sequence).

The chain carries TRBV6-4 and TRBJ1-2; D might be TRBD1 (5 bases). Trimming shortened V by 6 bases and J by 2 bases, and 16 bases separated the two germline ends. The CDR3 runs 15 residues. Germline CDR1 reads MRHNA; CDR2 reads SNTAGT. This chain's CDR3 is CASRRDGLGNYGYTF. CDR3 sequence (DNA): TGTGCCAGCAGACGGGACGGGTTGGGGAACTATGGCTACACCTTC.

V usage is TRBV6-6 and J usage is TRBJ1-2, with 7 bases that match TRBD1. This CDR3 is 19 amino acids long. From germline, CDR1 is MNHNY and CDR2 SVGAGI (reference sequence). Trimming at V came to 5 bases and at J to 1 base, leaving 19 bases not matched to a gene. The DNA for the CDR3 is TGTGCCAGCAGTCAATGGAGGGGGCCCCGGAGCCAGATTAACTATGGCTACACCTTC. Encoded protein: CASSQWRGPRSQINYGYTF.

Here the CDR3 reads CASSLGGAGASYNEQFF. In DNA form, the CDR3 reads TGTGCCAGCAGCTTAGGAGGAGCGGGAGCATCCTACAATGAGCAGTTCTTC. The chain couples TRBV7-8 to TRBJ2-1; 8 bases are a match to TRBD2. Germline-derived CDR1 and CDR2 are SGHVS and FQNEAQ. Trimming took 1 base from V and 1 from J; bases not matched to a gene: 6. There are 17 residues in the CDR3. Based on the CDR3 plus reference TRBV7-8 and TRBJ2-1, the full variable domain is GAGVSQSPRYKVAKRGQDVALRCDPISGHVSLFWYQQALGQGPEFLTYFQNEAQLDKSGLPSDRFFAERPEGSVSTLKIQRTQQEDSAVYLCASSLGGAGASYNEQFFGPGTRLTVL.

This clone was counted once. The V and J genes are TRBV27 and TRBJ2-7; 9 bases are shared with TRBD1. The V and J ends lost 4 bases and 3 bases, in that order; junction bases with no gene match: 1. The germline CDR1 and CDR2 sequences are MNHEY and SMNVEV (reference sequence). This CDR3 contains 13 residues. CDR3 protein: CASSSGQGYEQYF. The CDR3 DNA sequence: TGTGCCAGCAGTTCGGGACAGGGCTACGAGCAGTACTTC.

The chain couples TRBV2 to TRBJ1-3; D not resolved. The CDR3 extends over 13 amino acids. Germline CDR1 is SNHLY and CDR2 is FYNNEI. V was pared by 6 bases and J by 2 bases, with 8 bases between. CDR3 amino acids: CASRRITGNTIYF. CDR3 nucleotides: TGTGCCAGCAGGCGGATTACTGGAAACACCATATATTTT. The entire variable domain, with the rest obtained from reference TRBV2 and TRBJ1-3, is as follows: EPEVTQTPSHQVTQMGQEVILRCVPISNHLYFYWYRQILGQKVEFLVSFYNNEISEKSEIFDDQFSVERPDGSNFTLKIRSTKLEDSAMYFCASRRITGNTIYFGEGSWLTVV.

The chain employs TRBV5-5 and TRBJ2-7; D unresolved. The CDR3 has 14 amino acids. V lost 3 bases to trimming and J lost 4 bases, with 14 bases between them. Germline V gene data show CDR1 as SGHKS and CDR2 as YYEKEE (reference sequence). The chain's CDR3 is CASSSGLFAYEQYF. The CDR3 DNA follows: TGTGCCAGCAGCTCTGGTTTATTCGCGTACGAGCAGTACTTC. The full variable domain, completed using reference TRBV5-5 and TRBJ2-7, is DAGVTQSPTHLIKTRGQQVTLRCSPISGHKSVSWYQQVLGQGPQFIFQYYEKEERGRGNFPDRFSARQFPNYSSELNVNALLLGDSALYLCASSSGLFAYEQYFGPGTRLTVT.

As regards this clone: This specimen includes other DNA sequences encoding the same CDR3. The rearrangement links TRBV29-1 to TRBJ1-2; D remains ambiguous. The V gene's germline CDR1 is SQVTM and CDR2 ANQGSEA. This CDR3 comprises 10 residues. The V end lost 3 bases, the J end lost 5 bases, and 4 bases lay between the germline ends. Here the CDR3 DNA reads TGCAGCGTTGAGGGGTATGGCTACACCTTC. Translated: CSVEGYGYTF.

CDR3 amino acids: CASSPLTGGIATNEKLFF. CDR3 in DNA: TGTGCCAGCAGTCCCCTGACAGGGGGAATCGCAACTAATGAAAAACTGTTTTTT. This chain uses TRBV27 with TRBJ1-4; 9 bases map to TRBD1. This CDR3 has 18 residues. Looked up from germline, CDR1 is MNHEY and CDR2 is SMNVEV (reference sequence). V gave up 5 bases and J gave up 0 bases; unmatched junction bases: 10.

The V gene is TRBV18, the J gene TRBJ1-2; TRBD1 aligns across 7 bases. Germline CDR1 KGHSH, CDR2 LQKENI. With 3 bases clipped from V and 3 bases from J, the junction kept 4 bases outside the gene matches. CDR3 length: 14 residues. The CDR3 nucleotides read TGTGCCAGCTCACCGACAGGGCAGGACTATGGCTACACCTTC. It specifies CASSPTGQDYGYTF.

The chain links TRBV30 to TRBJ2-7; either TRBD1 or TRBD2 may fit D (5 bases each). The CDR3 loop spans 12 amino acids. Germline V CDR1 and CDR2: GTSNPN, SVGIG (reference sequence). With 2 bases removed from V and 7 bases from J, the gap between germline ends came to 12 bases. Written as DNA, the CDR3 is TGTGCCTGGAGTCCCGGGGCTCGGGAGCAGTACTTC. Protein sequence: CAWSPGAREQYF. Supplemented by reference TRBV30 and TRBJ2-7, the full variable domain reads SQTIHQWPATLVQPVGSPLSLECTVEGTSNPNLYWYRQAAGRGLQLLFYSVGIGQISSEVPQNLSASRPQDRQFILSSKKLLLSDSGFYLCAWSPGAREQYFGPGTRLTVT.

The chain carries TRBV10-3 and TRBJ1-2; TRBD1 is a possible D gene (6 bases). Looked up from germline, CDR1 is ENHRY and CDR2 is SYGVKD. This CDR3 region has 16 residues. The V end was cut by 0 bases, the J end by 6 bases, with 17 bases between. CDR3 DNA: TGTGCCATCAGTGAGTCGACGGGGGGGCCCCTGCATGGCTACACCTTC. Amino acid sequence: CAISESTGGPLHGYTF.

This clone was seen once. The rearrangement joins TRBV2 to TRBJ1-2; D gene ambiguous. Germline lookup yields CDR1 SNHLY and CDR2 FYNNEI. The CDR3 runs 13 residues. V shed 5 bases and J shed 1 base, with 8 bases lying between them. The DNA for the CDR3 is TGTGCCAGCAGTTTCAGCGATAACTATGGCTACACCTTC. Amino acid sequence: CASSFSDNYGYTF.